This T cell receptor beta chain was sequenced in a study of cytomegalovirus exposure and HLA in healthy donors. The study's findings and limits: The presence/absence work took it that sequencing depth was about the same across donors. HLA-A and HLA-B allele assignments for most subjects were reportedly predicted accurately using TCR beta sequences.

There are 17 residues in the CDR3. Germline values: CDR1 SEHNR, CDR2 FQNEAQ (reference sequence). Losses at the gene ends were 5 bases for V and 2 bases for J; bases not matched to a gene: 15. Regarding this clone: Antigen specificity is unknown.

The PCR was carried out with 60 Vbeta primers and 13 Jbeta primers. Data came from immunoSEQ multiplex PCR; TCRdb stores just in-frame clones and leaves some out. The table shows about 200,000 clones, with less than 85% occurring only once. This TCR came from a girl aged 10 to 17 in good health and CMV-seropositive. Material: PBMCs. The rearrangement uses TRBV7-9 and TRBJ2-7, with 7 bases that match TRBD2. CDR3 in DNA: TGTGCCAGCAGCCCGAGTGGTGTCGGGGGAGGGACCTACGAGCAGTACTTC. Its protein is CASSPSGVGGGTYEQYF.